This T cell receptor beta chain appears in the sequencing data of a study of T cells in Graves' hyperthyroidism and ophthalmopathy. Study-wide results and limits: Blood samples included most of the expanded thyroid clonotypes exceeding 0.001.

In patients aged 18 to 65, hyperthyroidism was newly diagnosed, with duration under 2 months. On this clonotype itself: What it recognizes is unknown.

Authors of the study amplified TCR beta CDR3 regions from RNA transcripts. An initial round of RT-PCR targeting the TCR CDR3 relied on the HTBI primer set. TCRdb re-analysed the multiplex PCR reads in MiXCR, keeping a single row per CDR3 protein. The sample comprises hundreds of thousands of distinct CDR3 sequences, roughly a third of which are singletons, and 31% rests with the top ten. Material: blood. This clonotype was sampled from a middle-aged woman with Graves' hyperthyroidism.

CDR3 residues: CSLQAVQDAEAFF. DNA of the CDR3: TGCAGCCTCCAGGCAGTTCAAGACGCTGAAGCTTTCTTT. This chain links TRBV29-1 with TRBJ1-1, with D uncertain. Germline V gene lookup returns CDR1 SQVTM and CDR2 ANQGSEA. V lost 8 bases and J lost 6, with 19 bases in between. This CDR3 has 13 amino acids.